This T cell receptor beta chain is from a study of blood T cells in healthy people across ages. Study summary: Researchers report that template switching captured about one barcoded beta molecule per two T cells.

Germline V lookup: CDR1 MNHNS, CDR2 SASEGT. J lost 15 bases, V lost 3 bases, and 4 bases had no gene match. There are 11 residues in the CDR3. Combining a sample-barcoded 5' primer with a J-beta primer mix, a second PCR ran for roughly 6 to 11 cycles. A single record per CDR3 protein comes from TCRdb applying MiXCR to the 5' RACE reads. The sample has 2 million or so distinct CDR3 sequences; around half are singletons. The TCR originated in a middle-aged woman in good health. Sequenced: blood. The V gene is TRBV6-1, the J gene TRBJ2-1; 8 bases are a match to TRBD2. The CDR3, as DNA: TGTGCCAGCAGTGATTTCGGGGGGGTGTTCTTC. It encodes CASSDFGGVFF.